The clone carrying this T cell receptor (beta chain) was observed many times. Antigen unknown. The sample comes from a study of beta chain features in type 1 diabetes. As every portion of the isolated RNA was reverse transcribed, the sequencing read expressed TCRB transcripts. This table comes from immunoSEQ multiplex PCR, and its TCRdb copy is limited to in-frame clones, with some not included. The data hold roughly 350,000 clones, with 8.5% to 10% observed a single time. Overall study results and limits: When Type 1 diabetes patients were examined, their TCRB CDR3s proved moderately but significantly shorter in all four CD4+ subsets.

The CDR3 has 14 residues. The germline V gene has CDR1 SGHTA and CDR2 FQGNSA. The V and J ends lost 3 bases and 2 bases respectively, with 9 bases between them. Sequences were obtained from central memory CD4+ T cells from blood. The clonotype comes from a young man with type 1 diabetes. This rearrangement joins TRBV7-2 to TRBJ2-3; TRBD1 might be the D (5 bases). Here the CDR3 DNA reads TGTGCCAGCAGCTTGGGGCGGACCACAGATACGCAGTATTTT. It is translated as CASSLGRTTDTQYF.